The 21 T cell receptor beta chains below come from one sample, sequenced in a study of vaccination and CD4 T cells after COVID-19. A single record per CDR3 protein comes from TCRdb applying MiXCR to the PCR reads. Of about 36,000 distinct CDR3 sequences listed, about 35% were seen once; the top ten hold approximately 6.3%. Time point noted: late sampling 161 to 241 days after vaccination in three convalescent patients. Sequencing was performed on CD4+ T cells from blood, taken about 7 months after SARS-CoV-2 vaccination. The receptors here all came from a human donor who had recovered from COVID-19.

As for this clonotype: A read error is possible here, since a much larger clone lies one base away. The J gene is TRBJ1-2, the V gene TRBV20-1, with D unclear. Germline values: CDR1 DFQATT, CDR2 SNEGSKA (reference sequence). The CDR3 runs 12 residues. The CDR3 region has the DNA TGCAGTGCTAGGGAGGCCAACGATGGCTACATCTTC. It is translated as CSAREANDGYIF.

The CDR3 bases are TGTGCCAGCAGCTTCAGGACTAGCGAGTACAATGAGCAGTTCTTC. This translates into CASSFRTSEYNEQFF. The chain couples TRBV5-8 to TRBJ2-1; 9 bases agree with TRBD2. With 2 bases clipped from V and 4 bases from J, the junction kept 4 bases outside the gene matches. The CDR3 runs to 15 residues. CDR1 and CDR2 (germline): SGHTS, YDEGEE. The full variable domain, in which reference TRBV5-8 and TRBJ2-1 provide the parts outside the CDR3, is EAGVTQSPTHLIKTRGQQATLRCSPISGHTSVYWYQQALGLGLQFLLWYDEGEERNRGNFPPRFSGRQFPNYSSELNVNALELEDSALYLCASSFRTSEYNEQFFGPGTRLTVL.

The rearrangement uses TRBV27 and TRBJ2-2, with D possibly being TRBD1 (6 bases). The CDR3 has 16 residues. The V gene lost 1 base and the J gene lost 2 bases, with 11 bases spanning the gap. Germline CDR1 MNHEY, CDR2 SMNVEV (reference sequence). The CDR3, as DNA: TGTGCCAGCAGTTTATACGGGACACCTAACACCGGGGAGCTGTTTTTT. It encodes CASSLYGTPNTGELFF.

This clonotype was found a few times. V is TRBV19 and J is TRBJ1-2; a possible D gene is TRBD1 (5 bases). This CDR3 region has 15 residues. Trimming stripped 5 bases from V and 0 bases from J, with 13 bases between. From germline, CDR1 is LNHDA and CDR2 SQIVND (reference sequence). CDR3 sequence (DNA): TGTGCCAGTAGTCCGGCAGGGTTCACTAACTATGGCTACACCTTC. This codes for CASSPAGFTNYGYTF.

The chain is built from TRBV20-1 and TRBJ2-1; D remains unclear. V lost 5 bases to trimming and J lost 4 bases, with 15 bases between them. The CDR3 covers 14 residues. The germline CDR1 and CDR2 sequences are DFQATT and SNEGSKA (reference sequence). The CDR3 DNA is TGCAGTGCTCTAGACGGGCGGAGATACAATGAGCAGTTCTTC. Amino acids: CSALDGRRYNEQFF.

The chain carries TRBV19 and TRBJ2-3; 12 bases align to TRBD2. Looked up from germline, CDR1 is LNHDA and CDR2 is SQIVND (reference sequence). There are 17 residues in the CDR3. V shed 5 bases and J 2 bases; nucleotides not matched to a gene: 8. The CDR3 loop is CASSGTSGRLATDTQYF. The CDR3 coding sequence is TGTGCCAGTAGTGGTACTAGCGGGAGGTTGGCCACAGATACGCAGTATTTT.

The chain combines TRBV6-2 or TRBV6-3 with TRBJ1-2; D ambiguous. CDR1 MNHEY and CDR2 SVGEGT come from the germline V gene. The CDR3 runs to 15 residues. The germline V and J ends were trimmed by 0 bases and 2 bases, with 10 bases remaining between them. DNA of the CDR3: TGTGCCAGCAGTTACTCCCCAGGAGCCAACTATGGCTACACCTTC. This codes for CASSYSPGANYGYTF.

The gene calls are TRBV6-4 and TRBJ2-7, with 7 bases fitting TRBD1. This CDR3 has 14 amino acids. V lost 8 bases, J lost 5 bases, and 12 bases stayed unmatched. From germline, CDR1 is MRHNA and CDR2 SNTAGT. CDR3 protein: CASPPRGISNEQYF. The DNA for the CDR3 is TGTGCCAGCCCCCCCAGGGGGATAAGTAACGAGCAGTACTTC.

The chain employs TRBV28 and TRBJ2-7; 7 bases are shared with TRBD1. Germline assignment: CDR1 MDHEN and CDR2 SYDVKM. Trimming removed 5 bases from V and 1 base from J; junction bases left unmatched: 20. The CDR3 is 19 amino acids. The CDR3 spells CASSPTDRANQPLSYEQYF. In DNA, the CDR3 is TGTGCCAGCAGTCCGACAGACAGGGCGAACCAACCCTTATCCTACGAGCAGTACTTC.

This clonotype has just one count. This chain connects TRBV20-1 to TRBJ2-5; 9 bases line up with TRBD2. CDR1 is DFQATT and CDR2 is SNEGSKA in the germline V gene (reference sequence). The ends lost 6 bases at V and 4 bases at J; junction bases unmatched: 15. CDR3 length: 16 residues. DNA for the CDR3: TGCAGTGCCCCGGCAGTAGCGGGAGAATGGGGAGAGACCCAGTACTTC. It encodes CSAPAVAGEWGETQYF.

This sequence joins TRBV20-1 and TRBJ1-2, with TRBD1 matching 9 bases. The CDR3 spans 14 residues. The germline gives CDR1 DFQATT, CDR2 SNEGSKA (reference sequence). Losses at the gene ends were 3 bases for V and 7 bases for J; bases not matched to a gene: 9. This CDR3 reads CSASETGTGSGYTF. CDR3 sequence (DNA): TGCAGTGCTAGTGAAACCGGGACAGGGAGTGGCTACACCTTC.

In its sample, this clonotype was seen once. V and J are TRBV7-9 and TRBJ2-2, with 7 bases aligning to TRBD2. The V gene's germline CDR1 is SEHNR and CDR2 FQNEAQ (reference sequence). Trimming cost V 5 bases and J 1 base; bases outside gene matches: 4. This CDR3 has 15 residues. CDR3 bases: TGTGCCAGCAGCCGGCTAGCGGTGAACACCGGGGAGCTGTTTTTT. It yields the protein CASSRLAVNTGELFF.

V gene TRBV5-4 combines with J gene TRBJ2-5, with 7 bases aligning to TRBD1. CDR3 size: 15 residues. Germline V gene sequence: CDR1 SGHNT, CDR2 YYREEE (reference sequence). V shed 0 bases and J 2 bases; nucleotides not matched to a gene: 4. For the CDR3, the DNA is TGTGCCAGCAGCTTGGGGAGACAGGGTCAAGAGACCCAGTACTTC. As protein: CASSLGRQGQETQYF.

The chain links TRBV7-3 to TRBJ2-3; TRBD1 is a possible D gene (6 bases). CDR3 size: 15 residues. The ends were cut back, 4 bases at V and 1 base at J, with 12 bases in the middle. CDR1 is SGHTA and CDR2 is FQGTGA in the germline V gene. CDR3 in DNA: TGTGCCAGCAGCTCTCAGGGGAAGGGCACAGATACGCAGTATTTT. Amino acids: CASSSQGKGTDTQYF.

This clonotype occurred once. The V call is TRBV14, the J call TRBJ2-2; unclear D gene. This CDR3 is built from 13 residues. Trimming cost V 0 bases and J 6 bases, with 5 bases left between them. Germline loops: CDR1 SGHDN, CDR2 FVKESK. The CDR3 is CASSQDTPGELFF. In nucleotides, the CDR3 is TGTGCCAGCAGCCAAGATACCCCCGGGGAGCTGTTTTTT.

This CDR3 is CASSQVAAPTYEQYF. CDR3 DNA sequence: TGCGCCAGCAGCCAAGTGGCAGCGCCTACCTACGAGCAGTACTTC. This chain links TRBV4-1 with TRBJ2-7, with D uncertain. Germline assignment: CDR1 MGHRA and CDR2 YSYEKL. V lost 1 base to trimming and J lost 2 bases, with 12 bases between them. CDR3 length: 15 amino acids.

The rearrangement uses TRBV7-9 and TRBJ2-1; D not certain. The CDR3 has 16 residues. Trimming took off 0 bases at V and 4 bases at J, with 13 bases between the two ends. Germline V CDR1 and CDR2: SEHNR, FQNEAQ (reference sequence). CDR3 region: CASSLALNLRYNEQFF. Here the CDR3 DNA reads TGTGCCAGCAGCTTAGCGCTTAATTTGAGGTACAATGAGCAGTTCTTC.

The rearrangement joins TRBV15 to TRBJ2-1, with 7 positions matching TRBD2. J gave up 0 bases and V 1 base, and 3 bases lay outside the gene matches. Germline V gives CDR1 LNHNV, CDR2 YYDKDF (reference sequence). The CDR3 consists of 16 residues. CDR3 region: CATSRGGGSSYNEQFF. The CDR3, as DNA: TGTGCCACCAGCAGAGGCGGCGGGAGCTCCTACAATGAGCAGTTCTTC.

The V gene is TRBV27, the J gene TRBJ2-7, with D tentatively TRBD1 (6 bases). Per the germline V gene, CDR1 is MNHEY and CDR2 is SMNVEV (reference sequence). There are 14 residues in the CDR3. Trimming shortened V by 5 bases and J by 3 bases, and 14 bases separated the two germline ends. Written as DNA, the CDR3 is TGTGCCAGCAGTCTCGACAGGAGTCGCTACGAGCAGTACTTC. Amino acid sequence: CASSLDRSRYEQYF.

The chain links TRBV2 to TRBJ2-7; D may correspond to TRBD1 or TRBD2 (5 bases each). V gave up 6 bases and J gave up 0 bases, with 15 bases separating them. Germline V CDR1 and CDR2: SNHLY, FYNNEI. This CDR3 is built from 15 residues. CDR3 DNA sequence: TGTGCCAGCAGCCCTGACAGTACTAGCTCCTACGAGCAGTACTTC. Amino acid sequence: CASSPDSTSSYEQYF.

The chain is built from TRBV5-6 and TRBJ1-5; no clear D. Germline CDR1 reads SGHDT; CDR2 reads YYEEEE. This CDR3 region has 14 residues. Trimming removed 1 base at V and 2 bases at J, with 7 bases between. The CDR3 nucleotides are TGTGCCAGCAGCTTGTCCGGGGGCAATCAGCCCCAGCATTTT. Its translation is CASSLSGGNQPQHF.